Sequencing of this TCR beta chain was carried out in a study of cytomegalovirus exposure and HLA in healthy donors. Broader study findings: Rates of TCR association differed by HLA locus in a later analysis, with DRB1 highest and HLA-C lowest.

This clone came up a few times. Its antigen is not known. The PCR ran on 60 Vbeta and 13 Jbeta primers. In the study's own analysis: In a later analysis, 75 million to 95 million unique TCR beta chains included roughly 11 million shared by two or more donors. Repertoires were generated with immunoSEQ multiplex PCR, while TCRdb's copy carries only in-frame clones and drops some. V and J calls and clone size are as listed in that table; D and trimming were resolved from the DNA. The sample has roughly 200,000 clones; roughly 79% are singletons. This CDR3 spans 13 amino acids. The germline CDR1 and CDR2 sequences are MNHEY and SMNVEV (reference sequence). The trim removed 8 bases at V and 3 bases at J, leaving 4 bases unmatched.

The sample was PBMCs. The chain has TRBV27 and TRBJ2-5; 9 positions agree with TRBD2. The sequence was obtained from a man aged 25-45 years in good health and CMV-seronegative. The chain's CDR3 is CASGGRAEETQYF. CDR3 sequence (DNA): TGTGCCAGCGGCGGGAGGGCCGAAGAGACCCAGTACTTC.